The 6 T cell receptor beta chains below come from one sample, sequenced in a study of shared clonotypes between healthy human individuals. Assay used: immunoSEQ multiplex PCR; TCRdb lists only in-frame clones, some missing. The sample includes fewer than 2.5 million clones, over 85% of them seen just once. Input material: naive CD4+ T cells from PBMCs. Subset described: CD45RA+ positively selected. The source is a young man in good health. Some clones in this sample may be carry-over from other donors' samples.

There are a few counts of this clone. The V and J genes are TRBV2 and TRBJ1-1; D might be TRBD1 (5 bases). Between the trimmed V and J ends, which lost 4 bases and 10 bases, there was a span of 16 bases. Germline CDR1 SNHLY, CDR2 FYNNEI. CDR3 length equals 13 residues. The CDR3 DNA is TGTGCCAGCAGTGCCCTAGAGGGGATTAGAGCTTTCTTT. This sequence encodes CASSALEGIRAFF.

The chain combines TRBV9 with TRBJ2-7; 7 bases map to TRBD1. The germline gives CDR1 SGDLS, CDR2 YYNGEE. The CDR3 is 14 amino acids. V was pared by 4 bases and J by 5 bases, with 9 bases of the junction left unmatched. CDR3 loop: CASSLKPGTDEQYF. CDR3 in DNA: TGTGCCAGCAGCCTAAAGCCCGGGACAGACGAGCAGTACTTC.

The chain uses TRBV30 and TRBJ1-6, with unresolved D. The V end lost 0 bases, the J end lost 9 bases, and 21 bases lay between the germline ends. Germline lookup yields CDR1 GTSNPN and CDR2 SVGIG (reference sequence). The CDR3 runs 17 residues. The CDR3 region has the DNA TGTGCCTGGAGTGTACGGAGGTCAGGACTCATTCCTTCACCCCTCCACTTT. Translating it yields CAWSVRRSGLIPSPLHF.

This rearrangement joins TRBV28 to TRBJ1-2; the D is unclear. CDR1 MDHEN and CDR2 SYDVKM come from the germline V gene. The CDR3 spans 14 residues. The germline V and J ends were trimmed by 2 bases and 3 bases, with 10 bases remaining between them. Here the CDR3 DNA reads TGTGCCAGCAGTTTACTTAGGGTTTACTATGGCTACACCTTC. It yields the protein CASSLLRVYYGYTF.

This clone appeared once. The chain carries TRBV6-5 and TRBJ2-5, with 8 bases aligning to TRBD2. The J call may be wrong; the DNA end is better matched by TRBJ2-7. CDR1 and CDR2 (germline): MNHEY, SVGAGI. This CDR3 is 16 amino acids long. The CDR3 sequence: CASSYERLALSYEQYF. The CDR3 DNA follows: TGTGCCAGCAGTTACGAGAGACTAGCGCTATCCTACGAGCAGTACTTC.

CDR3 protein: CASTTIGGGEKLFF. CDR3 DNA: TGTGCCAGTACAACGATAGGGGGGGGTGAAAAACTGTTTTTT. The V call is TRBV28, the J call TRBJ1-4, with D possibly matching TRBD1 (6 bases). The CDR3 totals 14 residues. The V and J ends lost 9 bases and 7 bases respectively, with 18 bases between them. Looked up from germline, CDR1 is MDHEN and CDR2 is SYDVKM.